Below, 30 T cell receptor beta chains from the same sample are listed, as sequenced in a study of blood T cell repertoires in COVID-19. Generated by immunoSEQ multiplex PCR, the TCRdb table keeps only in-frame clones and is missing some. The profile covers fewer than 350,000 clones, with around 90% appearing a single time and roughly 6.2% taken by the ten largest. Sequenced input: PBMCs or T cells enriched from blood (not recorded which). The receptors derive from a woman aged 40 to 50 who had recovered from COVID-19.

This clone is a singleton in its sample. The chain employs TRBV7-9 and TRBJ2-5; the D gene is possibly TRBD2 (5 bases). The CDR3 spans 18 residues. V was clipped by 3 bases and J by 4 bases, with 24 bases between them. The V gene's germline CDR1 is SEHNR and CDR2 FQNEAQ (reference sequence). CDR3 protein: CASSFVVAVLGGGETQYF. CDR3 coding DNA: TGTGCCAGCAGCTTCGTAGTAGCAGTTCTGGGTGGAGGAGAGACCCAGTACTTC. Using reference TRBV7-9 and TRBJ2-5 for the parts outside the CDR3, the full variable domain is DTGVSQNPRHKITKRGQNVTFRCDPISEHNRLYWYRQTLGQGPEFLTYFQNEAQLEKSRLLSDRFSAERPKGSFSTLEIQRTEQGDSAMYLCASSFVVAVLGGGETQYFGPGTRLLVL.

This clone was counted between two and nine times. The V call is TRBV7-9, the J call TRBJ2-7, with 8 bases fitting TRBD2. The germline V gene has CDR1 SEHNR and CDR2 FQNEAQ (reference sequence). The CDR3 runs 16 residues. V gave up 5 bases and J gave up 3 bases; unmatched junction bases: 12. CDR3 DNA sequence: TGTGCCAGCAGCCCACTCTCGCAGCGGGGGAGCTACGAGCAGTACTTC. Protein product: CASSPLSQRGSYEQYF. The full variable domain, with the rest looked up from reference TRBV7-9 and TRBJ2-7, is DTGVSQNPRHKITKRGQNVTFRCDPISEHNRLYWYRQTLGQGPEFLTYFQNEAQLEKSRLLSDRFSAERPKGSFSTLEIQRTEQGDSAMYLCASSPLSQRGSYEQYFGPGTRLTVT.

This clone was observed a handful of times. The rearrangement links TRBV6-1 to TRBJ2-1; D gene unclear. CDR1 MNHNS and CDR2 SASEGT come from the germline V gene. CDR3 size: 14 residues. Trimming pared 3 bases from V and 6 bases from J, leaving 12 bases between. CDR3 in amino acids: CASSETSRRNEQFF. DNA for the CDR3: TGTGCCAGCAGTGAGACTTCCCGGCGCAATGAGCAGTTCTTC.

The chain uses TRBV6-5 and TRBJ1-6; D unclear. CDR3 size: 13 residues. Germline CDR1 reads MNHEY; CDR2 reads SVGAGI. The V end was cut by 8 bases, the J end by 9 bases, with 14 bases between. CDR3 sequence (DNA): TGTGCCAGCGGGAGGGTGGGAGGTTCACCCCTCCACTTT. Its protein product is CASGRVGGSPLHF.

The V gene is TRBV28, the J gene TRBJ2-1, with 10 bases that match TRBD2. J lost 9 bases, V lost 2 bases, and 10 bases had no gene match. The germline gives CDR1 MDHEN, CDR2 SYDVKM. This CDR3 spans 16 amino acids. The CDR3 loop reads CASSLVASGSFGEQFF. CDR3 coding DNA: TGTGCCAGCAGTTTAGTCGCTAGCGGGAGTTTCGGTGAGCAGTTCTTC. Drawing the rest from reference TRBV28 and TRBJ2-1, the complete variable domain is DVKVTQSSRYLVKRTGEKVFLECVQDMDHENMFWYRQDPGLGLRLIYFSYDVKMKEKGDIPEGYSVSREKKERFSLILESASTNQTSMYLCASSLVASGSFGEQFFGPGTRLTVL.

The chain recombines TRBV7-9 with TRBJ1-2; tentative D call: TRBD1 (5 bases). The CDR3 is 13 amino acids. The V and J ends lost 6 bases and 3 bases respectively, with 11 bases between them. Germline V gene sequence: CDR1 SEHNR, CDR2 FQNEAQ (reference sequence). DNA for the CDR3: TGTGCCAGCAGACCAGGGATAGACTATGGCTACACCTTC. Translating gives CASRPGIDYGYTF.

The CDR3 nucleotides are TGTGCCAGCAGCCCCACTAGCGGGAGATACGAGCAGTACTTC. Residues: CASSPTSGRYEQYF. The J gene is TRBJ2-7, the V gene TRBV11-1; 11 nucleotides match TRBD2. The CDR3 contains 14 residues. The germline V gene encodes CDR1 SGHAT and CDR2 FQDESV (reference sequence). V shed 5 bases, J shed 4 bases, and the junction held 4 bases outside the gene matches.

The gene calls are TRBV24-1 and TRBJ2-3; 7 bases are a match to TRBD1. In germline, CDR1 is KGHDR, CDR2 SFDVKD. This CDR3 region has 15 residues. The trim removed 2 bases at V and 4 bases at J, leaving 5 bases unmatched. CDR3 region: CATSDSTGVSDTQYF. The CDR3 DNA reads as TGTGCCACCAGTGATTCAACAGGGGTGTCAGATACGCAGTATTTT.

V gene TRBV6-2 or TRBV6-3 combines with J gene TRBJ2-1, with TRBD2 matching over 11 bases. Germline CDR1 MNHEY, CDR2 SVGEGT. The CDR3 runs 15 residues. Trimming cost V 4 bases and J 9 bases; bases outside gene matches: 8. CDR3 nucleotide sequence: TGTGCCAGCAGTTCTCAACTAGCGGGAGTAGTTGAGCAGTTCTTC. Its protein product is CASSSQLAGVVEQFF.

The rearrangement joins TRBV7-8 to TRBJ2-1; maybe TRBD1 (6 bases). The V end was cut by 3 bases, the J end by 0 bases, with 15 bases between. The CDR3 is 17 residues long. Looked up from germline, CDR1 is SGHVS and CDR2 is FQNEAQ. Here the CDR3 DNA reads TGTGCCAGCAGCTTTAACAGGGTATCCAGCTCCTACAATGAGCAGTTCTTC. Residues: CASSFNRVSSSYNEQFF.

The V gene is TRBV9, the J gene TRBJ2-1; TRBD1 matches at 7 bases. Germline CDR1 and CDR2: SGDLS and YYNGEE. The CDR3 length is 14 residues. V shed 1 base and J 12 bases; nucleotides not matched to a gene: 10. The DNA of the CDR3 is TGTGCCAGCAGCGTAAACCCCATGCCAGGGGGGCAGTTCTTC. This codes for CASSVNPMPGGQFF.

The rearrangement joins TRBV28 to TRBJ2-3; D is unresolved. In germline, CDR1 is MDHEN, CDR2 SYDVKM. The CDR3 has 15 amino acids. Trimming stripped 5 bases from V and 1 base from J, with 13 bases between. CDR3 bases: TGTGCCAGCAGTCCCCTTATAGCTGGCACAGATACGCAGTATTTT. Its protein is CASSPLIAGTDTQYF. The variable domain in full, completed from reference TRBV28 and TRBJ2-3, reads DVKVTQSSRYLVKRTGEKVFLECVQDMDHENMFWYRQDPGLGLRLIYFSYDVKMKEKGDIPEGYSVSREKKERFSLILESASTNQTSMYLCASSPLIAGTDTQYFGPGTRLTVL.

This chain uses TRBV28 with TRBJ1-2; 8 bases fit TRBD1. From germline, CDR1 is MDHEN and CDR2 SYDVKM. V shed 5 bases, J shed 4 bases, and the junction held 6 bases outside the gene matches. This CDR3 comprises 14 residues. The CDR3 DNA reads as TGTGCCAGCAGTCTAATTGGGACAGGCTATGGCTACACCTTC. As protein: CASSLIGTGYGYTF.

This clone was seen more than once but under ten times. This sequence joins TRBV18 and TRBJ1-1; D is possibly TRBD1 (6 bases). The CDR3 loop spans 14 amino acids. Germline-derived CDR1 and CDR2 are KGHSH and LQKENI. V gave up 6 bases and J gave up 5 bases, with 16 bases separating them. In DNA, the CDR3 is TGTGCCAGCTCGCCGATCAGGGGTGGGACTGAAGCTTTCTTT. This translates into CASSPIRGGTEAFF.

This chain uses TRBV30 with TRBJ2-1, with D possibly being TRBD2 (6 bases). V was shortened by 0 bases and J by 6 bases, with 9 bases between the two germline ends. CDR3 length: 13 amino acids. Germline CDR1 is GTSNPN and CDR2 is SVGIG (reference sequence). This CDR3 reads CAWSVRAGNEQFF. For the CDR3, the DNA is TGTGCCTGGAGTGTACGAGCGGGCAATGAGCAGTTCTTC.

This clone came up once. This chain connects TRBV6-5 to TRBJ2-7; 11 bases agree with TRBD1. The CDR3 covers 14 residues. Germline V gene data show CDR1 as MNHEY and CDR2 as SVGAGI. Losses at the gene ends were 6 bases for V and 5 bases for J; bases not matched to a gene: 6. CDR3 loop: CASSRGTGGDEQYF. The CDR3 region has the DNA TGTGCCAGCAGCCGCGGGACAGGGGGAGACGAGCAGTACTTC.

This rearrangement joins TRBV27 to TRBJ2-5; D possibly corresponds to TRBD2 (5 bases). Germline V gene sequence: CDR1 MNHEY, CDR2 SMNVEV (reference sequence). Trimming left V 2 bases short and J 2 bases short, with 9 bases between. The CDR3 loop spans 14 amino acids. The CDR3 DNA is TGTGCCAGCAGTTTAGCGGGCCGACAAGAGACCCAGTACTTC. It codes for CASSLAGRQETQYF.

The chain links TRBV18 to TRBJ2-3, with D perhaps TRBD2 (5 bases). Trimming took off 4 bases at V and 2 bases at J, with 13 bases between the two ends. Germline V gene data show CDR1 as KGHSH and CDR2 as LQKENI. CDR3 length equals 15 residues. CDR3 in amino acids: CASSLSRGNTDTQYF. The CDR3 DNA follows: TGTGCCAGCTCACTTTCCCGGGGTAACACAGATACGCAGTATTTT.

J is TRBJ2-3 and V is TRBV28; possible D gene TRBD2, 5 bases. This CDR3 contains 16 residues. Germline assignment: CDR1 MDHEN and CDR2 SYDVKM. V was pared by 3 bases and J by 2 bases, with 15 bases between. The CDR3 region is CASSLARADFTDTQYF. The DNA of the CDR3 is TGTGCCAGCAGTTTGGCGAGGGCCGATTTCACAGATACGCAGTATTTT.

This clone appeared a few times. The chain combines TRBV18 with TRBJ2-3; 12 nucleotides align to TRBD2. This CDR3 has 17 amino acids. V shed 6 bases and J 1 base; nucleotides not matched to a gene: 8. Germline V gene lookup returns CDR1 KGHSH and CDR2 LQKENI. CDR3 DNA: TGTGCCAGCTCTCCTGAGACTAGCGGGAGCGGCACAGATACGCAGTATTTT. Protein product: CASSPETSGSGTDTQYF.

CDR3 DNA sequence: TGTGCCAGCTCAAGAGGGGGACAAGGCAATCAGCCCCAGCATTTT. It encodes CASSRGGQGNQPQHF. This chain joins TRBV18 and TRBJ1-5, with D possibly matching TRBD1 (6 bases). V was clipped by 5 bases and J by 2 bases, with 13 bases between them. The CDR3 runs 15 residues. The germline V gene has CDR1 KGHSH and CDR2 LQKENI.

The chain uses TRBV27 and TRBJ2-7; 11 nucleotides agree with TRBD2. This CDR3 has 15 residues. The J segment lost 5 bases and the V segment lost 5 bases, leaving 8 bases of the junction unmatched. Germline CDR1 reads MNHEY; CDR2 reads SMNVEV (reference sequence). The CDR3 sequence is CASSTLAGGPHEQYF. In DNA form, the CDR3 reads TGTGCCAGCAGTACTTTAGCGGGAGGGCCTCACGAGCAGTACTTC.

The CDR3 nucleotides read TGTGCCAGCTCACCTCTTCCCCCCGGGACAGGGGGGAGTGCTAATGAAAAACTGTTTTTT. Translating gives CASSPLPPGTGGSANEKLFF. The chain employs TRBV18 and TRBJ1-4, with 11 bases matching TRBD1. With V trimmed by 3 bases and J by 3 bases, 15 bases remained unmatched. The CDR3 has 20 amino acids. Looked up from germline, CDR1 is KGHSH and CDR2 is LQKENI.

The V and J genes are TRBV28 and TRBJ1-6; unclear D gene. V lost 3 bases, J lost 7 bases, and 10 bases lay in between. Looked up from germline, CDR1 is MDHEN and CDR2 is SYDVKM. CDR3 length: 14 amino acids. DNA for the CDR3: TGTGCCAGCAGTTTGGGAGGATCGAATTCACCCCTCCACTTT. Translating gives CASSLGGSNSPLHF.

The chain carries TRBV7-3 and TRBJ2-1; 8 bases align to TRBD2. The CDR3 sequence is 16 residues long. J was trimmed by 0 bases and V by 4 bases; bases with no gene match: 5. Germline loops: CDR1 SGHTA, CDR2 FQGTGA. Here the CDR3 reads CASSSQAGVSYNEQFF. For the CDR3, the DNA is TGTGCCAGCAGCTCTCAAGCGGGAGTCTCCTACAATGAGCAGTTCTTC.

The V call is TRBV5-1, the J call TRBJ2-5, with 9 positions matching TRBD2. In germline, CDR1 is SGHRS, CDR2 YFSETQ. Trimming removed 1 base from V and 4 bases from J; junction bases left unmatched: 2. This CDR3 is 14 amino acids long. The CDR3 sequence is CASSLSSGRETQYF. CDR3 bases: TGCGCCAGCAGCTTGAGTAGCGGGAGAGAGACCCAGTACTTC.

The chain uses TRBV6-5 and TRBJ1-2, with D maybe TRBD1 (5 bases). Trimming took off 0 bases at V and 4 bases at J, with 15 bases between the two ends. Germline loops: CDR1 MNHEY, CDR2 SVGAGI. The CDR3 totals 16 residues. The CDR3 DNA sequence: TGTGCCAGCAGTTACTCGAGAACAGGCTTGATCTATGGCTACACCTTC. This translates into CASSYSRTGLIYGYTF.

V and J are TRBV5-1 and TRBJ2-6; 9 bases agree with TRBD1. CDR1 and CDR2 (germline): SGHRS, YFSETQ. V shed 5 bases and J 0 bases; nucleotides not matched to a gene: 12. The CDR3 has 19 residues. The CDR3 loop is CASRGTGTGLPSGANVLTF. The CDR3 coding sequence is TGCGCCAGCAGGGGTACAGGGACAGGGCTTCCCTCTGGGGCCAACGTCCTGACTTTC.

The rearrangement joins TRBV7-6 to TRBJ2-2; 10 nucleotides match TRBD2. Germline CDR1 and CDR2: SGHVS and FNYEAQ. The CDR3 consists of 18 residues. V shed 5 bases, J shed 5 bases, and the junction held 14 bases outside the gene matches. CDR3 loop: CASSTKAGGLLGTGELFF. DNA of the CDR3: TGTGCCAGCAGCACTAAAGCGGGAGGGCTTTTAGGGACCGGGGAGCTGTTTTTT.

This clone is a singleton in its sample. The chain couples TRBV7-2 to TRBJ2-3; unclear D gene. The germline V gene has CDR1 SGHTA and CDR2 FQGNSA. The V and J ends lost 1 base and 5 bases respectively, with 13 bases between them. The CDR3 length is 15 residues. CDR3 in DNA: TGTGCCAGCAGCTTAGTTCAGCTAGTGGGAGATACGCAGTATTTT. It codes for CASSLVQLVGDTQYF.